Listed here are 18 T cell receptor beta chains from one sample, sequenced in a study of blood T cell repertoires in COVID-19. Data came from immunoSEQ multiplex PCR; TCRdb stores just in-frame clones and leaves some out. The data hold approximately 200,000 clones, with approximately 85% observed a single time. The specimen was PBMCs or T cells enriched from blood (not recorded which). These TCRs come from a woman in her thirties who had recovered from COVID-19.

The chain uses TRBV14 and TRBJ1-6; TRBD1 might be the D (5 bases). Per the germline V gene, CDR1 is SGHDN and CDR2 is FVKESK. The CDR3 runs 12 residues. V was shortened by 10 bases and J by 9 bases, with 13 bases between the two germline ends. The CDR3 coding sequence is TGTGCCACCGCCGCTACAGGTTCACCCCTCCACTTT. Its protein product is CATAATGSPLHF. The full variable domain, in which reference TRBV14 and TRBJ1-6 provide the parts outside the CDR3, is EAGVTQFPSHSVIEKGQTVTLRCDPISGHDNLYWYRRVMGKEIKFLLHFVKESKQDESGMPNNRFLAERTGGTYSTLKVQPAELEDSGVYFCATAATGSPLHFGNGTRLTVT.

This clone was observed a few times. The genes are TRBV19 and TRBJ2-7; TRBD1 matches at 9 bases. The length of the CDR3 is 15 residues. Looked up from germline, CDR1 is LNHDA and CDR2 is SQIVND (reference sequence). With V trimmed by 3 bases and J by 3 bases, 6 bases remained unmatched. The CDR3 protein is CASSMGGTGSYEQYF. DNA of the CDR3: TGTGCCAGTAGTATGGGGGGGACAGGGAGCTACGAGCAGTACTTC.

The CDR3 coding sequence is TGTGCCAGCAGCCAAGCGAGCGGGACTAGCGTCTCCTACGAGCAGTACTTC. Translating gives CASSQASGTSVSYEQYF. V is TRBV4-2 and J is TRBJ2-7, with 10 positions matching TRBD2. The CDR3 extends over 17 amino acids. Germline CDR1 LGHNA, CDR2 YNFKEQ. Trimming at V came to 1 base and at J to 0 bases, leaving 6 bases not matched to a gene.

This sequence joins TRBV28 and TRBJ1-2; D perhaps matches TRBD1 (5 bases). The V gene lost 7 bases and the J gene lost 2 bases, with 17 bases spanning the gap. CDR3 length: 15 residues. Germline CDR1 MDHEN, CDR2 SYDVKM. The CDR3 sequence is CASITGGLRNYGYTF. The CDR3 nucleotides read TGTGCCAGCATCACGGGGGGACTTAGGAACTATGGCTACACCTTC.

This chain links TRBV7-2 with TRBJ2-2, with TRBD1 identical over 9 bases. V lost 0 bases, J lost 7 bases, and 3 bases stayed unmatched. There are 15 residues in the CDR3. Germline assignment: CDR1 SGHTA and CDR2 FQGNSA. In DNA, the CDR3 is TGTGCCAGCAGCTTAGCAGGGACAGGGAACGGGGAGCTGTTTTTT. Translating it yields CASSLAGTGNGELFF.

V usage is TRBV18 and J usage is TRBJ1-1; 8 bases are shared with TRBD1. The CDR3 has 16 amino acids. CDR1 is KGHSH and CDR2 is LQKENI in the germline V gene. V dropped 4 bases and J dropped 1; count of bases not matched to a gene: 8. The CDR3 sequence: CASSQEQGGWNTEAFF. Here the CDR3 DNA reads TGTGCCAGCTCACAAGAACAGGGGGGATGGAACACTGAAGCTTTCTTT.

This chain joins TRBV6-5 and TRBJ2-6, with a weak D call TRBD2 (5 bases). V dropped 7 bases and J dropped 8 bases, with 9 bases sitting between them. The CDR3 consists of 12 residues. Germline lookup yields CDR1 MNHEY and CDR2 SVGAGI. This CDR3 reads CASTRGTNVLTF. Here the CDR3 DNA reads TGTGCCAGCACCCGGGGTACCAACGTCCTGACTTTC.

A few counts support this clone. The chain recombines TRBV4-1 with TRBJ2-1; D unclear. CDR3 length equals 16 residues. The germline V gene has CDR1 MGHRA and CDR2 YSYEKL. The V end was cut by 7 bases, the J end by 2 bases, with 18 bases between. The CDR3 coding sequence is TGCGCCAGCACCCTAAATACGCATCAACCCTACAATGAGCAGTTCTTC. Encoded protein: CASTLNTHQPYNEQFF.

The V and J genes are TRBV18 and TRBJ2-3; TRBD1 matches at 8 bases. Germline CDR1 and CDR2: KGHSH and LQKENI. Losses at the gene ends were 4 bases for V and 1 base for J; bases not matched to a gene: 4. This CDR3 comprises 15 residues. CDR3 in amino acids: CASSLGTGRTDTQYF. DNA for the CDR3: TGTGCCAGCTCACTAGGGACAGGTCGCACAGATACGCAGTATTTT.

The chain uses TRBV6-2 or TRBV6-3 and TRBJ1-5, with 7 bases lining up with TRBD1. The CDR3 spans 14 residues. The trim removed 6 bases at V and 5 bases at J, leaving 7 bases unmatched. The germline V gene has CDR1 MNHEY and CDR2 SVGEGT. The CDR3 loop is CASSRQGRDQPQHF. DNA for the CDR3: TGTGCCAGCAGCCGACAGGGTCGCGATCAGCCCCAGCATTTT.

CDR3 residues: CASSGGLADIRADTQYF. The DNA of the CDR3 is TGTGCCAGTAGCGGAGGACTAGCGGATATAAGGGCAGATACGCAGTATTTT. The J gene is TRBJ2-3, the V gene TRBV19; 10 nucleotides align to TRBD2. Germline loops: CDR1 LNHDA, CDR2 SQIVND (reference sequence). The V gene end was trimmed by 6 bases and the J gene end by 4 bases; junction bases not matched to a gene: 13. This CDR3 has 17 amino acids.

This clone was found once. The chain links TRBV2 to TRBJ2-7; 9 nucleotides match TRBD1. Germline-derived CDR1 and CDR2 are SNHLY and FYNNEI. The CDR3 covers 15 residues. J lost 5 bases, V lost 5 bases, and 10 bases had no gene match. Here the CDR3 DNA reads TGTGCCAGCAGTAAACCGGGACAGGGTGGCGACGAGCAGTACTTC. Translation: CASSKPGQGGDEQYF.

This clone appeared once. An end of the junction differs from the germline gene, which may be a read error. The genes are TRBV7-9 and TRBJ2-1; TRBD2 matches at 9 bases. Germline assignment: CDR1 SEHNR and CDR2 FQNEAQ (reference sequence). This CDR3 region has 15 residues. The CDR3 is CASSIAGVSYNEQFF. In nucleotides, the CDR3 is TGTGCCAGCAGCATAGCGGGAGTCAGCTACAATGAGCAGTTCTTC.

The chain employs TRBV7-9 and TRBJ1-4, with D hard to call. In germline, CDR1 is SEHNR, CDR2 FQNEAQ (reference sequence). The CDR3 runs 18 residues. V was shortened by 5 bases and J by 0 bases, with 19 bases between the two germline ends. The CDR3 region has the DNA TGTGCCAGCAGCCCCTCCCGATCGGCGGACTCAACTAATGAAAAACTGTTTTTT. Protein: CASSPSRSADSTNEKLFF. The full variable domain, in which reference TRBV7-9 and TRBJ1-4 provide the parts outside the CDR3, is DTGVSQNPRHKITKRGQNVTFRCDPISEHNRLYWYRQTLGQGPEFLTYFQNEAQLEKSRLLSDRFSAERPKGSFSTLEIQRTEQGDSAMYLCASSPSRSADSTNEKLFFGSGTQLSVL.

The chain joins TRBV11-2 to TRBJ1-2; 8 bases align to TRBD1. Germline loops: CDR1 SGHAT, CDR2 FQNNGV. This CDR3 is built from 12 residues. J lost 14 bases, V lost 0 bases, and 5 bases had no gene match. CDR3 DNA sequence: TGTGCCAGCAGCTTAGACGGCAGGGGGCAGACCTTC. Its translation: CASSLDGRGQTF.

J is TRBJ2-1 and V is TRBV7-3; 9 bases agree with TRBD1. The CDR3 covers 14 residues. V lost 4 bases to trimming and J lost 7 bases; unmatched junction nucleotides: 5. In germline, CDR1 is SGHTA, CDR2 FQGTGA. The CDR3 coding sequence is TGTGCCAGCAGCTACGGACAGGGGTCGAATGAGCAGTTCTTC. Encoded protein: CASSYGQGSNEQFF.

The J gene is TRBJ1-5, the V gene TRBV7-9, with TRBD1 as a possible D gene (6 bases). Looked up from germline, CDR1 is SEHNR and CDR2 is FQNEAQ (reference sequence). This CDR3 region has 16 residues. V lost 4 bases to trimming and J lost 2 bases, with 15 bases between them. CDR3 loop: CASSSTLGAGNQPQHF. In DNA form, the CDR3 reads TGTGCCAGCAGCTCTACGCTGGGGGCGGGCAATCAGCCCCAGCATTTT.

The V and J genes are TRBV20-1 and TRBJ2-7, with D possibly TRBD2 on 5 matching bases. Deletions cut 6 bases from V and 6 bases from J, with 12 bases between. CDR1 is DFQATT and CDR2 is SNEGSKA in the germline V gene (reference sequence). The CDR3 extends over 11 amino acids. CDR3 sequence (DNA): TGCAGTGCCCCGGTAGCGTCCGAGCAGTACTTC. Amino acids: CSAPVASEQYF.